The 2 T cell receptor beta chains below come from one sample, sequenced in a study of blood T cell repertoires in COVID-19 (dated by TCRdb to the early 2020s). The method behind the library was the immunoSEQ multiplex PCR assay. TCRdb provides this immuneACCESS table in a form limited to in-frame rearrangements. Some clones are lacking; in checked studies, under half of them reflect an unresolved V gene, and why the rest are absent is not known. The sample table holds roughly 230,000 clones, of which over 90% were seen once. The ten largest clones capture approximately 0.8% of the sample. Material for sequencing was peripheral blood. The receptors derive from a man aged 30 to 39 with COVID-19, enrolled during active disease.

The rearrangement links TRBV11-3 to TRBJ1-1; TRBD1 is a possible D gene (6 bases). The CDR3 loop spans 15 amino acids. Trimming shortened V by 5 bases and J by 4 bases, and 17 bases separated the two germline ends. The germline V gene has CDR1 SGHNT and CDR2 YENEEA. The CDR3 nucleotides are TGTGCCAGCAGCGCGTCGACAGGCCCGGGCACTGAAGCTTTCTTT. Amino acid sequence: CASSASTGPGTEAFF.

The genes are TRBV5-4 and TRBJ2-7; no firm D call. The CDR3 sequence is 14 residues long. V was pared by 2 bases and J by 2 bases, with 11 bases between. Germline CDR1 SGHNT, CDR2 YYREEE (reference sequence). This chain's CDR3 is CASSFLGRTYEQYF. The CDR3 bases are TGTGCCAGCAGCTTTTTGGGCAGAACCTACGAGCAGTACTTC.